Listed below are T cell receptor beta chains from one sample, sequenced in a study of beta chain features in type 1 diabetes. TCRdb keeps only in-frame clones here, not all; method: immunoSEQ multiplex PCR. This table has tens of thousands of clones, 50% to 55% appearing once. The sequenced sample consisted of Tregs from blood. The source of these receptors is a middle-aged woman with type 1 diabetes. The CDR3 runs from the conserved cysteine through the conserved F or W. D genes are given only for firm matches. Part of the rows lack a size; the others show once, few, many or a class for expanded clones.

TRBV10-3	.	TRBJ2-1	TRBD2	CAISRTSGGYNEQFF	TGTGCCATCAGTAGGACTAGCGGGGGGTACAATGAGCAGTTCTTC
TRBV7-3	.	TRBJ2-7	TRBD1	CASSSGGEQYF	TGTGCCAGCAGTTCAGGGGGCGAGCAGTACTTC
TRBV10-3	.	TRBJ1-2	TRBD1	CAIRPGTAGYTF	TGTGCCATCAGGCCCGGGACAGCGGGCTACACCTTC
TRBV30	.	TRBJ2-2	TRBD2	CAWSYGLAYTGELFF	TGTGCCTGGAGTTATGGACTAGCCTACACCGGGGAGCTGTTTTTT
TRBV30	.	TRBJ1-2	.	CAWSISALGHGYTF	TGTGCCTGGAGTATTAGCGCCCTAGGGCATGGCTACACCTTC
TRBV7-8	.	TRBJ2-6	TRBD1	CASSLWAGGSGANVLTF	TGTGCCAGCAGCTTATGGGCAGGGGGCTCTGGGGCCAACGTCCTGACTTTC
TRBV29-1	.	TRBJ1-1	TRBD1	CSGDSLLTEAFF	TGCAGCGGGGACAGCCTACTCACTGAAGCTTTCTTT
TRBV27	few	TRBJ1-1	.	CASSFGGLSTEAFF	TGTGCCAGCAGTTTCGGGGGGCTTAGCACTGAAGCTTTCTTT
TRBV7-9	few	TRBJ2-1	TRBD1	CASSSGQGPYNEQFF	TGTGCCAGCAGCTCCGGACAGGGCCCCTACAATGAGCAGTTCTTC
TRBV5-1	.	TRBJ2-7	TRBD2	CASRDSYLWAGEDEQYF	TGCGCCAGCAGAGATTCCTACCTCTGGGCGGGGGAGGATGAGCAGTACTTC
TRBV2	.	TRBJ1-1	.	CASEDRENTEAFF	TGTGCCAGCGAAGACAGAGAGAACACTGAAGCTTTCTTT
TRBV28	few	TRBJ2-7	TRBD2	CASETSGRSYEQYF	TGTGCCAGCGAGACTAGCGGGAGGTCTTACGAGCAGTACTTC
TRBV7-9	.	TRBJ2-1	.	CASSLGALNEQFF	TGTGCCAGCAGCTTAGGAGCGCTCAATGAGCAGTTCTTC
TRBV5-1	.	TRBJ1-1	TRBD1	CASSQGARGNTEAFF	TGCGCCAGCAGCCAGGGGGCGCGGGGGAACACTGAAGCTTTCTTT
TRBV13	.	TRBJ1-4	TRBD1	CASSLRTGVNEKLFF	TGTGCCAGCAGCTTAAGGACAGGGGTAAACGAAAAACTGTTTTTT
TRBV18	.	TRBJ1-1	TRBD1	CASSPPRAGGRNTEAFF	TGTGCCAGCTCACCACCGAGGGCAGGGGGTAGGAACACTGAAGCTTTCTTT
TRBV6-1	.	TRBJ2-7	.	CASSSTREQYF	TGTGCCAGCAGTTCAACGAGGGAGCAGTACTTC
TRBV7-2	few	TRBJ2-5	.	CASSLVGGETQYF	TGTGCCAGCAGCTTAGTGGGGGGAGAGACCCAGTACTTC
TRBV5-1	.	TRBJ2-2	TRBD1	CASSWGTVDTGELFF	TGCGCCAGCAGCTGGGGGACAGTTGACACCGGGGAGCTGTTTTTT
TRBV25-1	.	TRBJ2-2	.	CASSYFGGPTGELFF	TGTGCCAGCAGTTATTTCGGGGGGCCGACCGGGGAGCTGTTTTTT
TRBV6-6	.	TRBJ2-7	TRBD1	CASSSDGQAPYEQYF	TGTGCCAGCAGTTCCGATGGACAGGCCCCCTACGAGCAGTACTTC
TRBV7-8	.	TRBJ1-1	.	CASSPLSRNTEAFF	TGTGCCAGCAGCCCCCTCAGTCGGAACACTGAAGCTTTCTTT
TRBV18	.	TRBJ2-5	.	CASSPLWADVGTQYF	TGTGCCAGCTCACCACTCTGGGCCGACGTGGGGACCCAGTACTTC
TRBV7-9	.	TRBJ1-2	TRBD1	CASSPGTAANYGYTF	TGTGCCAGCAGCCCTGGGACAGCCGCTAACTATGGCTACACCTTC
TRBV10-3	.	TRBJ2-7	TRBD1	CAIKGQGESYEQYF	TGTGCCATCAAGGGACAGGGGGAGTCCTACGAGCAGTACTTC
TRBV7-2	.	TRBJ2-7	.	CASSLGRFYEQYF	TGTGCCAGCAGCTTAGGGAGGTTTTACGAGCAGTACTTC
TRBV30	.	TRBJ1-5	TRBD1	CAWSGTGSQPQHF	TGTGCCTGGAGTGGGACAGGGTCGCAGCCCCAGCATTTT
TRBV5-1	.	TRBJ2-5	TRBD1	CASSWTGRGTQYF	TGCGCCAGCAGCTGGACAGGGCGGGGGACCCAGTACTTC
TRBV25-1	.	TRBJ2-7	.	CASRGLAYEQYF	TGTGCCAGCCGAGGACTGGCCTACGAGCAGTACTTC
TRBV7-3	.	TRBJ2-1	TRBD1	CASSLEQGFGNEQFF	TGTGCCAGCAGCTTAGAACAGGGGTTCGGTAATGAGCAGTTCTTC
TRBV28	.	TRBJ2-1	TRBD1	CASSLPTGGNEQFF	TGTGCCAGCAGTTTACCGACAGGGGGCAATGAGCAGTTCTTC
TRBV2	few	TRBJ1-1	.	CASRTPQAGVDTEAFF	TGTGCCAGCAGGACCCCCCAAGCCGGGGTGGACACTGAAGCTTTCTTT
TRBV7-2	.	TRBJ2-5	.	CASTSPLITQYF	TGTGCCAGCACCTCTCCCCTAATAACCCAGTACTTC
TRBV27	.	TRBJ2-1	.	CASSLVTASYNEQFF	TGTGCCAGCAGTTTAGTGACAGCTAGCTACAATGAGCAGTTCTTC
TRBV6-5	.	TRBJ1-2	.	CASSSASPGNYGYTF	TGTGCCAGCAGTTCGGCCTCGCCAGGAAACTATGGCTACACCTTC
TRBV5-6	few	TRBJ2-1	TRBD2	CASSPGLAGNEQFF	TGTGCCAGCAGCCCGGGACTAGCGGGCAATGAGCAGTTCTTC
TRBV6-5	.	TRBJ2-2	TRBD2	CASSYSTGLAGELFF	TGTGCCAGCAGTTACTCGACGGGACTAGCCGGGGAGCTGTTTTTT
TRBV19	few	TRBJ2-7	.	CATAPGQFYEQYF	TGTGCCACGGCCCCAGGACAGTTCTACGAGCAGTACTTC
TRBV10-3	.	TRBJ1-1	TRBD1	CAISRTGANTEAFF	TGTGCCATCAGCCGGACAGGGGCGAACACTGAAGCTTTCTTT